The clone carrying this TCR beta chain showed up just once. The data originate from a study of PD-L1 blockade in urothelial cancer. Using immunoSEQ multiplex PCR, the repertoire was profiled, and TCRdb retains in-frame clones only, with some absent. The sample carries approximately 79,000 clones, approximately 90% recorded once. V was pared by 4 bases and J by 7 bases, with 4 bases of the junction left unmatched. CDR3 length: 13 residues. Germline V gene data show CDR1 as SGHAT and CDR2 as FQNNGV. The TCR comes from a woman in her 70s with urothelial cancer. The sample in question was PBMCs, obtained around atezolizumab (anti-PD-L1) treatment. V gene TRBV11-2 combines with J gene TRBJ2-5; 9 bases line up with TRBD1. The chain's CDR3 is CASSWTGAPTQYF. CDR3 sequence (DNA): TGTGCCAGCAGCTGGACAGGGGCCCCGACCCAGTACTTC.